This TCR beta chain appears in the sequencing data of a study of response to subunit inactivated influenza vaccine. Study results and limitations: With each seasonal influenza vaccination, the authors suggested, few new T cells are recruited.

MiXCR, run by TCRdb on the RT-PCR reads, gives a single entry per CDR3 protein. This sample has 530,000 or so distinct CDR3 sequences, with 12% found just once. This clonotype has just a few counts. Its specificity is not known. Trimming at V came to 5 bases and at J to 0 bases, leaving 7 bases not matched to a gene. The CDR3 loop spans 15 amino acids. The germline CDR1 and CDR2 sequences are SGHVS and FNYEAQ. The clonotype originates from a man over 45 who received an inactivated influenza vaccine. The sequencing here drew on PBMCs from blood, taken on the day of vaccination. The V gene is TRBV7-6, the J gene TRBJ2-7; TRBD1 matches at 7 bases. CDR3 sequence reads: CASSPGTALSYEQYF. CDR3 sequence (DNA): TGTGCCAGCAGCCCGGGGACAGCTCTCTCCTACGAGCAGTACTTC.